Sequencing of this T cell receptor (beta chain) was carried out in a study of blood T cells in healthy people across ages. The study, taken as a whole, reports: Observed TCR beta diversity per million T cells went down as age went up. This fall followed a roughly linear course with age.

Researchers isolated at least 6 million PBMCs per sample. Regarding this clonotype: What it binds is not known.

Primers used in a second PCR of about 6 to 11 cycles were a sample-barcoded 5' primer and a J-beta primer mix. A tag from a template-switch adaptor with 12 random nucleotides marked each cDNA molecule. TCRdb called the 5' RACE reads again in MiXCR, with one record for every CDR3 protein. In the table there are about 1.4 million distinct CDR3 sequences, approximately 63% of which are singletons. This CDR3 spans 13 amino acids. V was pared by 4 bases and J by 5 bases, with 14 bases between. Germline-derived CDR1 and CDR2 are DFQATT and SNEGSKA (reference sequence). The TCR originated in a man aged 18 to 29 in good health. This chain joins TRBV20-1 and TRBJ1-1, with D possibly TRBD1 on 5 matching bases. The sequencing input was blood. This CDR3 reads CSATVGQATEAFF. For the CDR3, the DNA is TGCAGTGCTACCGTGGGGCAGGCGACTGAAGCTTTCTTT.